This is a list of T cell receptor beta chains from one sample in a study of shared clonotypes between healthy human individuals. Assay used: immunoSEQ multiplex PCR; TCRdb lists only in-frame clones, some missing. This sample has about 2 million clones, with 95% found just once. Specimen: naive CD4+ T cells sorted from blood. The receptor set was obtained from a man aged 18-30 years in good health. CDR3s include the opening cysteine and the closing phenylalanine or tryptophan. A D gene is named only where the DNA matches it firmly. The size field is filled for only some rows; it gives once, few, many or a size class.

cdr3_nt cdr3_aa j_call d_call v_call clone_size
TGTGCCAGCAGCTTAGATGGCGGAGGGGGCACTGAAGCTTTCTTT CASSLDGGGGTEAFF TRBJ1-1 NA TRBV11-3 NA
TGTGCCAGCAGCGTCACTAGCGGGCCCCCCTACGAGCAGTACTTC CASSVTSGPPYEQYF TRBJ2-7 TRBD2 TRBV9 NA
TGTGCCAGCAGTTTGCCGGGTCTCGCGGAGCAGTACTTC CASSLPGLAEQYF TRBJ2-7 NA TRBV6-5 NA
TGCAGCGTTGAAGAACGTCAGACCGACTATGGCTACACCTTC CSVEERQTDYGYTF TRBJ1-2 NA TRBV29-1 NA
TGTGCCAGCATCAACAGCGACTCTGGAAACACCATATATTTT CASINSDSGNTIYF TRBJ1-3 NA TRBV6-6 NA
TGTGCCAGCAGTGTAGGGGCCCTTGACGAGCAGTACTTC CASSVGALDEQYF TRBJ2-7 NA TRBV28 NA
TGTGCCTGGAGTCAGGGAGGGGACACTGAAGCTTTCTTT CAWSQGGDTEAFF TRBJ1-1 NA TRBV30 few
TGTGCCAGCAGCGGGTGGGACAGGTTAGTCAATGAGCAGTTCTTC CASSGWDRLVNEQFF TRBJ2-1 TRBD1 TRBV5-4 NA
TGTGCCAGCAGCTCCGAGACTAGCGGGAGGGACGAGCAGTACTTC CASSSETSGRDEQYF TRBJ2-7 TRBD2 TRBV7-6 NA
TGTGCCAGTAGTATCCGGACAGGGTCCTACAATGAGCAGTTCTTC CASSIRTGSYNEQFF TRBJ2-1 TRBD1 TRBV19 NA
TGTGCCAGGGACGGTACCTCTGGAAACACCATATATTTT CARDGTSGNTIYF TRBJ1-3 NA TRBV30 NA
TGCAGCGTTGTAACAGGGACGAACATTCAGTACTTC CSVVTGTNIQYF TRBJ2-4 NA TRBV29-1 NA
TGCGCCAGCAGCCGACTAGCGGGATTCGACGAGCAGTACTTC CASSRLAGFDEQYF TRBJ2-7 TRBD2 TRBV4-3 NA
TGTGCCAGCAGCCCCGGACTAGACCCAGATACGCAGTATTTT CASSPGLDPDTQYF TRBJ2-3 TRBD2 TRBV7-3 NA
TGTGCCAGCAGCTTGGAGGGACAGGGTAGGTGGGAGACCCAGTACTTC CASSLEGQGRWETQYF TRBJ2-5 TRBD1 TRBV5-6 few
TGTGCCAGCAGCCCCGGGGGCCGGGATAATTCACCCCTCCACTTT CASSPGGRDNSPLHF TRBJ1-6 NA TRBV11-3 NA
TGTGCCTGGAGTGTGGGGGGGCGACAAAATGAGCAGTTCTTC CAWSVGGRQNEQFF TRBJ2-1 NA TRBV30 NA
TGCGCCAGCAGCCAATCCTTCGTGGACAGGGGTTCACCCCTCCACTTT CASSQSFVDRGSPLHF TRBJ1-6 TRBD1 TRBV4-1 NA
TGCGCCAGCAGCCGTCCCGACCCCGGAGCTGGAAACACCATATATTTT CASSRPDPGAGNTIYF TRBJ1-3 NA TRBV5-1 NA
TGTGCCAGCAGCACTAGTGTCGGCCCTGCCTACGGCTACACCTTC CASSTSVGPAYGYTF TRBJ1-2 NA TRBV6-6 NA
TGTGCCAGCAAGACAGGACCCATGAACACTGAAGCTTTCTTT CASKTGPMNTEAFF TRBJ1-1 NA TRBV6-1 NA
TGTGCCAGCAGACCGGCCTCAGGGGGCAACACTGAAGCTTTCTTT CASRPASGGNTEAFF TRBJ1-1 TRBD1 TRBV5-4 NA
TGCGCCAGCAGCTTGGGACAGACGAACACCGGGGAGCTGTTTTTT CASSLGQTNTGELFF TRBJ2-2 NA TRBV5-1 few
TGTGCCAGCAGCCCGGGACTAGCGGCGTTCACCGGGGAGCTGTTTTTT CASSPGLAAFTGELFF TRBJ2-2 TRBD2 TRBV7-3 NA
TGTGCCAGCAGCTTGGGGACAGGGTGGGATTACGAGCAATACTTC CASSLGTGWDYEQYF TRBJ2-7 TRBD1 TRBV11-2 NA
TGTGCCTGGAGTCTCTCGAGGGGACTAGCGGGAGCGTGGGGGACCGGGGAGCTGTTTTTT CAWSLSRGLAGAWGTGELFF TRBJ2-2 TRBD2 TRBV30 NA
TGTGCCAGCAGCTTGGTGGACCGCCGAGATCAGCCCCAGCATTTT CASSLVDRRDQPQHF TRBJ1-5 NA TRBV5-8 NA
TGTGCCAGCAGCTTGACAGGGGGCGATCAGCCCCAGCATTTT CASSLTGGDQPQHF TRBJ1-5 TRBD1 TRBV7-6 NA
TGTGCCTGGATGGGAACAGCCTTGAGCTCCTATAATTCACCCCTCCACTTT CAWMGTALSSYNSPLHF TRBJ1-6 NA TRBV30 NA
TGTGCCAGCAGAAAAGTCGTGACAGGGGGCACAGATACGCAGTATTTT CASRKVVTGGTDTQYF TRBJ2-3 TRBD1 TRBV2 NA
TGTGCCACCTATCGTGGTGAAGCTTTCTTT CATYRGEAFF TRBJ1-1 NA TRBV11-2 NA
TGTGCCAGCAGCTTAGCGGCAGTTCCATCTAACTATGGCTACACCTTC CASSLAAVPSNYGYTF TRBJ1-2 NA TRBV7-2 NA
TGTGCCAGCAGTTTACGGGACTTTGAAGCTTTCTTT CASSLRDFEAFF TRBJ1-1 NA TRBV6-1 few
TGTGCCAGCAGCATAACCGGGACTACCTTTCGAGGCGGGGAGCTGTTTTTT CASSITGTTFRGGELFF TRBJ2-2 TRBD2 TRBV11-3 NA
TGTGCCATCAGTTCTCGTAGCGGGGGGACAGATACGCAGTATTTT CAISSRSGGTDTQYF TRBJ2-3 TRBD2 TRBV10-3 NA
TGTGCCAGCAGACCCACAGGGCAGGGGTCCTACGAGCAGTACTTC CASRPTGQGSYEQYF TRBJ2-7 NA TRBV2 NA
TGTGCCTGGACAGGGGAAGAGATTCAGTACTTC CAWTGEEIQYF TRBJ2-4 NA TRBV30 NA
TGTGCCAGCAGCAGGACAGGGGGGAGCAATCAGCCCCAGCATTTT CASSRTGGSNQPQHF TRBJ1-5 TRBD1 TRBV7-6 NA
TGTGCCAGCAGCTTAGCGGCAGGCCCTGAAGCTTTCTTT CASSLAAGPEAFF TRBJ1-1 NA TRBV7-2 NA
TGTGCCAGCAGCTTCCTAGCGGGAGATACGCAGTATTTT CASSFLAGDTQYF TRBJ2-3 TRBD2 TRBV7-8 NA
TGTGCCATCAGCCAAAAGGGACAAACCTACGAGCAGTACTTC CAISQKGQTYEQYF TRBJ2-7 NA TRBV10-3 NA